The text below deals with one T cell receptor beta chain. Its antigen is not known. The entry originates in a study of cytomegalovirus exposure and HLA in healthy donors. The wider study: A prior study identified 117 million unique TCR beta sequences from about 180 million T cells. Findings of the study overall: Later, TCR association rates were found to vary by HLA locus, highest for DRB1 and lowest for HLA-C. A few chains linked to CMV were shown in vitro to be specific for CMV antigens. About 87% or about 30% of the time was how often most TCR beta V segments were productive, according to an earlier analysis.

A multiplex PCR was run with 60 Vbeta primers and 13 Jbeta primers. The method was immunoSEQ multiplex PCR; TCRdb's version includes in-frame clones alone and lacks a portion of them. The sample shows about 160,000 clones, less than 80% of them seen only once. V lost 6 bases and J lost 3, with 15 bases in between. This CDR3 spans 14 amino acids. Germline loops: CDR1 MNHEY, CDR2 SVGAGI. This sequence was found in a man aged 40-55 years in good health and CMV-seronegative. The chain links TRBV6-5 to TRBJ2-7; possibly TRBD1 for D (5 bases). The source material was PBMCs. Here the CDR3 DNA reads TGTGCCAGCAGGGAAACAGGAGTGGGCTACGAGCAGTACTTC. This gives the protein CASRETGVGYEQYF.